This T cell receptor beta chain came from a study of tissue T cells after allogeneic stem cell transplantation. To note about this clone: Its antigen is unknown. Gene names are mouse gene names. The read halts 1 residue ahead of the CDR3 end, with the missing end drawn from the germline J gene.

Study-level results: Only a limited share of tissue TCRs appeared in blood or spleen.

Libraries were prepared by immunoSEQ multiplex PCR; TCRdb keeps only in-frame clonotypes and omits some of them. The sample holds about 48,000 clones, over 70% seen once. Looked up from germline, CDR1 is NNHDY and CDR2 is SYVADS. V lost 5 bases, J lost 4 bases, and 9 bases lay in between. CDR3 length: 13 amino acids. The chain combines TRBV13-3 with TRBJ1-4; weak D call: TRBD1 (6 bases). The sequencing input was sorted cells pooled from one or two spleens. The sequence was collected from a pool of C57BL/6 mice in good health. Incomplete CDR3 DNA: TGTGCCAGCAGCCGGGACAACAACGAAAGATTATTT. Encoded protein: CASSRDNNERLF. The full CDR3 protein reads CASSRDNNERLFF.